The rows below give T cell receptor beta chains drawn from one sample of a study of graft-versus-host responses after intestinal transplantation. The protocol was immunoSEQ multiplex PCR, while the TCRdb copy is restricted to in-frame clones and leaves out a portion. The sample carries under 80,000 clones, 80% to 95% recorded once. The sequencing here drew on PBMCs, taken 98 days after intestinal transplantation. These receptors originate from a human patient who received an intestinal transplant, so some T cells may come from the graft donor. CDR3s include the opening cysteine and the closing phenylalanine or tryptophan. D genes are given only for firm matches. Clone size is not always given. Where it is, it says once, few, many or a class for expanded clones.

V,size,D,J,CDR3,DNA
TRBV6-6,few,TRBD2,TRBJ2-3,CASSSSGGLPDTQYF,TGTGCCAGCAGCTCCAGCGGGGGCTTACCAGATACGCAGTATTTT
TRBV6-4,once,TRBD1,TRBJ1-5,CASSDAARDRGGSNQPQHF,TGTGCCAGCAGTGACGCGGCCCGGGACAGGGGGGGGAGCAATCAGCCCCAGCATTTT
TRBV27,NA,TRBD1,TRBJ1-6,CASSLTGDSPLHF,TGTGCCAGCAGCCTGACAGGGGACTCACCCCTCCACTTT
TRBV27,NA,TRBD2,TRBJ2-3,CASSRAGGSTDTQYF,TGTGCCAGCAGCCGAGCGGGGGGGAGCACAGATACGCAGTATTTT
TRBV18,NA,NA,TRBJ2-3,CASSRGDTQYF,TGTGCCAGCTCAAGAGGAGATACGCAGTATTTT
TRBV13,NA,TRBD2,TRBJ2-5,CASSLASGGASEETQYF,TGTGCCAGCAGCTTAGCGAGCGGGGGGGCGTCCGAGGAGACCCAGTACTTC
TRBV2,NA,TRBD1,TRBJ1-5,CASTLGTGNNQPQHF,TGTGCCAGCACCCTCGGGACAGGGAACAATCAGCCCCAGCATTTT
TRBV6-5,NA,NA,TRBJ1-1,CASSEVPGNTEAFF,TGTGCCAGCAGTGAAGTTCCAGGGAACACTGAAGCTTTCTTT
TRBV9,once,TRBD2,TRBJ2-3,CASSQNSGIGTDTQYF,TGTGCCAGCAGCCAAAATAGCGGGATCGGAACAGATACGCAGTATTTT
TRBV30,NA,NA,TRBJ1-5,CAWRSGGYSNQPQHF,TGTGCCTGGAGATCTGGGGGTTATAGCAATCAGCCCCAGCATTTT
TRBV7-8,NA,NA,TRBJ2-1,CASSLVVWGNEQFF,TGTGCCAGCAGCTTAGTTGTCTGGGGAAATGAGCAGTTCTTC
TRBV5-4,few,NA,TRBJ2-7,CASSLESAEQYF,TGTGCCAGCAGCTTGGAGAGCGCCGAGCAGTACTTC
TRBV4-1,NA,NA,TRBJ1-5,CASSQDPGLSNQPQHF,TGCGCCAGCAGCCAAGATCCGGGGCTGAGCAATCAGCCCCAGCATTTT
TRBV9,once,TRBD2,TRBJ2-1,CASSVASGALNEQFF,TGTGCCAGCAGCGTAGCTAGCGGGGCCCTCAATGAGCAGTTCTTC
TRBV28,once,NA,TRBJ2-2,CASSSPFREMNTGELFF,TGTGCCAGCAGTTCACCTTTTCGGGAGATGAACACCGGGGAGCTGTTTTTT
TRBV28,NA,TRBD2,TRBJ2-1,CASRGTSGSYNEQFF,TGTGCCAGCAGGGGGACTAGCGGGAGTTACAATGAGCAGTTCTTC
TRBV7-3,few,NA,TRBJ1-3,CASSTNSGNTIYF,TGTGCCAGCAGCACCAACTCTGGAAACACCATATATTTT
TRBV11-2,NA,NA,TRBJ2-2,CASPQDTGELFF,TGTGCCAGCCCGCAGGACACCGGGGAGCTGTTTTTT
TRBV27,NA,NA,TRBJ2-1,CASSFIPTGVGNEQFF,TGTGCCAGCAGTTTCATCCCGACCGGGGTGGGAAATGAGCAGTTCTTC
TRBV15,NA,TRBD2,TRBJ2-1,CATRTSGRDNEQFF,TGTGCCACCCGGACTAGCGGGAGGGACAATGAGCAGTTCTTC
TRBV6-1,NA,NA,TRBJ1-1,CASSEAPPSSTEAFF,TGTGCCAGCAGTGAAGCGCCGCCCTCTAGCACTGAAGCTTTCTTT
TRBV5-1,NA,TRBD1,TRBJ2-3,CASTWDRGTTDTQYF,TGCGCCAGCACCTGGGACAGGGGAACGACAGATACGCAGTATTTT
TRBV9,once,NA,TRBJ1-3,CASSVENSLSGNTIYF,TGTGCCAGCAGCGTAGAGAACAGCCTCTCTGGAAACACCATATATTTT
TRBV19,once,TRBD2,TRBJ2-7,CASSLTSGGPISYEQYF,TGTGCCAGTAGTCTTACTAGCGGGGGGCCTATTAGCTACGAGCAGTACTTC
TRBV23-1,NA,NA,TRBJ2-2,CASSLWDIQSGELFF,TGCGCCAGCAGTCTATGGGACATACAGAGCGGGGAGCTGTTTTTT
TRBV11-2,NA,NA,TRBJ2-2,CASSLYMNTGELFF,TGTGCCAGCAGCTTATACATGAACACCGGGGAGCTGTTTTTT
TRBV2,NA,TRBD1,TRBJ1-1,CASSDGTGANTEAFF,TGTGCCAGCAGTGATGGGACAGGGGCGAACACTGAAGCTTTCTTT
TRBV12-5,NA,NA,TRBJ1-1,CASGLVEKGSTEIMNTEAFF,TGTGCTAGTGGTTTGGTAGAAAAAGGCTCCACCGAGATCATGAACACTGAAGCTTTCTTT
TRBV5-1,NA,NA,TRBJ2-2,CASSLPGPNTGELFF,TGCGCCAGCAGCTTACCGGGACCCAACACCGGGGAGCTGTTTTTT
TRBV21-1,NA,NA,TRBJ1-6,CASSSFDPGQLYNSPLHF,TGTGCCAGCAGCTCTTTCGACCCGGGACAGCTTTATAATTCACCCCTCCACTTT
TRBV28,NA,NA,TRBJ1-3,CASMNTTGNTIYF,TGTGCCAGCATGAACACGACTGGAAACACCATATATTTT
TRBV6-1,NA,NA,TRBJ1-2,CASSEAKGTYGYTF,TGTGCCAGCAGTGAAGCCAAGGGGACCTATGGCTACACCTTC
TRBV6-1,NA,NA,TRBJ1-5,CASGAWGNQPQHF,TGTGCCAGCGGGGCTTGGGGCAATCAGCCCCAGCATTTT
TRBV9,NA,TRBD2,TRBJ2-1,CASSVGPSGRAGSYNEQFF,TGTGCCAGCAGCGTAGGTCCTAGCGGGAGGGCCGGCTCCTACAATGAGCAGTTCTTC
TRBV5-4,once,NA,TRBJ2-6,CASSLGANVLTF,TGTGCCAGCAGCTTGGGCGCCAACGTCCTGACTTTC
TRBV14,once,NA,TRBJ1-1,CASSQVGYTEAFF,TGTGCCAGCAGCCAGGTCGGGTACACTGAAGCTTTCTTT
TRBV29-1,NA,NA,TRBJ2-5,CSVGSGSWETQYF,TGCAGCGTTGGGTCAGGGTCGTGGGAGACCCAGTACTTC
TRBV6-4,NA,NA,TRBJ2-7,CASTTPGGRGNEQYF,TGTGCCAGCACTACACCGGGGGGCAGGGGCAACGAGCAGTACTTC
TRBV2,NA,NA,TRBJ1-6,CASSDMDKDGSPLHF,TGTGCCAGCAGTGATATGGACAAGGACGGATCACCCCTCCACTTT
TRBV7-9,once,NA,TRBJ2-1,CASSLAAGSSYNEQFF,TGTGCCAGCAGCTTAGCGGCGGGCAGCTCCTACAATGAGCAGTTCTTC
TRBV27,NA,NA,TRBJ1-5,CASRSLNQPQHF,TGTGCCAGCAGATCCCTTAATCAGCCCCAGCATTTT